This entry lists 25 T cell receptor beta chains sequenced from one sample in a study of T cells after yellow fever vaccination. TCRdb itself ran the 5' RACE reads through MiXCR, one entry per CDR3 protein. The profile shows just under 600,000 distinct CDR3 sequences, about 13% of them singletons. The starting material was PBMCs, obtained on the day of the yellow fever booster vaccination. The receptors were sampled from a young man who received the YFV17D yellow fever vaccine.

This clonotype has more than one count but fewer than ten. In nucleotides, the CDR3 is TGTGCCAGCAGTTTATCTCCGGGGGGCACTGAAGCTTTCTTT. Amino acids: CASSLSPGGTEAFF. The chain couples TRBV27 to TRBJ1-1; D is perhaps TRBD1 (5 bases). Trimming took 0 bases from V and 4 from J, leaving 9 bases between them. CDR3 size: 14 residues. Germline-derived CDR1 and CDR2 are MNHEY and SMNVEV (reference sequence).

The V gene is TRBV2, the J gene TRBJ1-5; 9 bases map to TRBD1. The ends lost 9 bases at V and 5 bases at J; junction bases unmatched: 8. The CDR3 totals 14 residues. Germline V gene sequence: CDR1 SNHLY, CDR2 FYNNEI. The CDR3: CASSKGQGDQPQHF. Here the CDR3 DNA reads TGTGCCAGTTCAAAGGGACAGGGAGATCAGCCCCAGCATTTT.

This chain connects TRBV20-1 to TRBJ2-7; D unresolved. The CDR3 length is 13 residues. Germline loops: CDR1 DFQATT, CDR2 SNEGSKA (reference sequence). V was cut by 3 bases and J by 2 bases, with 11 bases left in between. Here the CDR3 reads CSASTAIPYEQYF. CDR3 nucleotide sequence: TGCAGTGCTAGCACGGCCATTCCCTACGAGCAGTACTTC.

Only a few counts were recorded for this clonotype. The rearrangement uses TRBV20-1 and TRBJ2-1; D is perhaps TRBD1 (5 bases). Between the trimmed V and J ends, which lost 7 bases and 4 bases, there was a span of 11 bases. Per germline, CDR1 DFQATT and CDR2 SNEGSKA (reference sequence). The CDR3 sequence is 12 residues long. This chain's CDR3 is CSVGLGYNEQFF. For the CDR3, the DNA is TGCAGTGTGGGGCTCGGGTACAATGAGCAGTTCTTC.

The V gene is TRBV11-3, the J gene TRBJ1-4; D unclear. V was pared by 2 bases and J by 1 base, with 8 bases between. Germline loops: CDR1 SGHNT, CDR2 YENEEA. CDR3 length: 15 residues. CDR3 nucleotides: TGTGCCAGCAGCTTACGGGAAGAAACTAATGAAAAACTGTTTTTT. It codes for CASSLREETNEKLFF.

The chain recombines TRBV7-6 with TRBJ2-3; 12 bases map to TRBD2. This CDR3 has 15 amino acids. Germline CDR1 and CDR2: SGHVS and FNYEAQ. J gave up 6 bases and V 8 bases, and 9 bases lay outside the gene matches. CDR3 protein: CASQRLAGVGDTQYF. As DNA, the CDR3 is TGTGCCAGCCAGAGACTAGCGGGAGTAGGTGATACGCAGTATTTT.

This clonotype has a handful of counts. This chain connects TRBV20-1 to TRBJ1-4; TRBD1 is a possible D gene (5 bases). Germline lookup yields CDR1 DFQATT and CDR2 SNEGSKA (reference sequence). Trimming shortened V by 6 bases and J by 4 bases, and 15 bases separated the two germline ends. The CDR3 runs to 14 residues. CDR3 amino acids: CSATQGGNNEKLFF. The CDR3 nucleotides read TGCAGTGCCACCCAGGGAGGGAATAATGAAAAACTGTTTTTT.

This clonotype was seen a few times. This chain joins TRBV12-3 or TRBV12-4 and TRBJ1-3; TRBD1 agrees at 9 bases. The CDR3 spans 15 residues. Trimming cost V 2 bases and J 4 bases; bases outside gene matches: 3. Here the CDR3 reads CASSLSGQGGNTIYF. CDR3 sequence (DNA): TGTGCCAGCAGTTTAAGTGGACAGGGGGGAAACACCATATATTTT.

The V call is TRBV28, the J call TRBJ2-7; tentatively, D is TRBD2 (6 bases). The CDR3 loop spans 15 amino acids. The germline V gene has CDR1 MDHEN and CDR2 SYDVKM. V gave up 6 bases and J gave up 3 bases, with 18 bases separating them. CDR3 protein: CASRKSGTVRYEQYF. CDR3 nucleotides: TGTGCCAGCAGGAAATCCGGGACTGTCCGCTACGAGCAGTACTTC.

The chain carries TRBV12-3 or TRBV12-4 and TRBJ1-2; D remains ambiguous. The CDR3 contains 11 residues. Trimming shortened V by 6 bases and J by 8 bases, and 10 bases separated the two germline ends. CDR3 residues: CASSSPVGYTF. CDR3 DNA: TGTGCCAGCAGCTCTCCAGTAGGCTACACCTTC.

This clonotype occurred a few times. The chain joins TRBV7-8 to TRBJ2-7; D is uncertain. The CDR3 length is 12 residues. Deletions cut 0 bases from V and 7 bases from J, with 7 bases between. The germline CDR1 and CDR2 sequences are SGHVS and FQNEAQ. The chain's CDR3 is CASSLAWEEQYF. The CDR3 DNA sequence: TGTGCCAGCAGCTTAGCGTGGGAAGAGCAGTACTTC.

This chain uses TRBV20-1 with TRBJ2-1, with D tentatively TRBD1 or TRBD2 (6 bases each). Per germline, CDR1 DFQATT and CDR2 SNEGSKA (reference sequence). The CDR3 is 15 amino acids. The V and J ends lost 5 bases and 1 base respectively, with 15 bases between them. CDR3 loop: CSASGALASYNEQFF. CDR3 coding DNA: TGCAGTGCTTCGGGGGCTCTGGCTTCCTACAATGAGCAGTTCTTC.

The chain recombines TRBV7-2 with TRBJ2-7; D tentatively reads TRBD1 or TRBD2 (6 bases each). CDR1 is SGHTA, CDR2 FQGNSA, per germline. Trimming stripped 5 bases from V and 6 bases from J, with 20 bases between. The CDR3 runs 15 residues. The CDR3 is CASSQLGGRRGEQYF. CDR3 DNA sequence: TGTGCCAGCAGCCAACTAGGGGGTAGGAGGGGCGAGCAGTACTTC. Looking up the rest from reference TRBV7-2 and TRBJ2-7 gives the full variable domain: GAGVSQSPSNKVTEKGKDVELRCDPISGHTALYWYRQSLGQGLEFLIYFQGNSAPDKSGLPSDRFSAERTGGSVSTLTIQRTQQEDSAVYLCASSQLGGRRGEQYFGPGTRLTVT.

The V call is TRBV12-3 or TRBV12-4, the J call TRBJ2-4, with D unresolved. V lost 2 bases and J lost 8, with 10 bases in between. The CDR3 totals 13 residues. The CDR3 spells CASSLRQRDIQYF. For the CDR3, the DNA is TGTGCCAGCAGTTTACGGCAAAGGGACATTCAGTACTTC.

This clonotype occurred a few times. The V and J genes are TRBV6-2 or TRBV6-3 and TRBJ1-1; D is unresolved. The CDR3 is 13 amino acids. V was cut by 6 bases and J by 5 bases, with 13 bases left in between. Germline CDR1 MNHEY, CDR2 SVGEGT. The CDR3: CASSPNAGTEAFF. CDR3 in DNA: TGTGCCAGCAGCCCGAACGCTGGGACTGAAGCTTTCTTT.

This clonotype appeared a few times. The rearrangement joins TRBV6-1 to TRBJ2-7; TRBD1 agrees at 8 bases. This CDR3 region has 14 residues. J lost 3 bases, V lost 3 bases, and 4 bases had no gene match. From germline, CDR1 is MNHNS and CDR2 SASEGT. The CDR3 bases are TGTGCCAGCAGTGACCGACAGGGGATCTACGAGCAGTACTTC. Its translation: CASSDRQGIYEQYF.

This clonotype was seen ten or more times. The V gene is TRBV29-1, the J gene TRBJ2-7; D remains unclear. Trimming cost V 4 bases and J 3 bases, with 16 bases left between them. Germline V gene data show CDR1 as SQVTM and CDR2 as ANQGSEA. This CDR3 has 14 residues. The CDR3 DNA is TGCAGCGTTGGGAAGAACAACGTCAACTACGAGCAGTACTTC. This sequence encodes CSVGKNNVNYEQYF.

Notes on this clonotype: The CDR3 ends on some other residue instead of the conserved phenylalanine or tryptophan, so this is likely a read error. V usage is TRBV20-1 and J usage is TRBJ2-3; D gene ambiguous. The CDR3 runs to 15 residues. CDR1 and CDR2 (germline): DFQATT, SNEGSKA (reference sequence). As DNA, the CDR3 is TGCATTGCTAGTTTTACGCCAACTAGCACAGATACGCAGTATGTT. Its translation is CIASFTPTSTDTQYV.

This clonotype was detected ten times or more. The CDR3 nucleotides are TGTGCCAGCAGTTACGGGGAGGGAGAGACCCAGTACTTC. Residues: CASSYGEGETQYF. The chain carries TRBV6-6 and TRBJ2-5, with 7 bases fitting TRBD2. This CDR3 spans 13 amino acids. V lost 2 bases and J lost 4; bases outside the gene matches: 1. The germline CDR1 and CDR2 sequences are MNHNY and SVGAGI (reference sequence).

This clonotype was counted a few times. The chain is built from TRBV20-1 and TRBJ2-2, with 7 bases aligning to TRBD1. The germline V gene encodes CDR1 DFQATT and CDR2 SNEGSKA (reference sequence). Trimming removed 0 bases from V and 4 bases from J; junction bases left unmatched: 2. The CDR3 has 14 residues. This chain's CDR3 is CSARDPGGTGELFF. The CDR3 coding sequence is TGCAGTGCTAGAGATCCAGGGGGCACCGGGGAGCTGTTTTTT.

The CDR3 protein is CSVEFGSQETQYF. The CDR3 DNA sequence: TGCAGCGTTGAATTCGGTAGCCAAGAGACCCAGTACTTC. The V and J genes are TRBV29-1 and TRBJ2-5; no reliable D call. The CDR3 runs 13 residues. Germline loops: CDR1 SQVTM, CDR2 ANQGSEA. The V gene lost 2 bases and the J gene lost 1 base, with 8 bases spanning the gap.

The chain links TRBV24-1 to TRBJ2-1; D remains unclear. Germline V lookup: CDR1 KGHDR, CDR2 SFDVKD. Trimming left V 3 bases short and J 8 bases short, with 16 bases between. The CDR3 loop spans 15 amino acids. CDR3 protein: CATSDPTNPLDEQFF. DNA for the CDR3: TGTGCCACCAGTGATCCCACTAACCCTTTGGATGAGCAGTTCTTC.

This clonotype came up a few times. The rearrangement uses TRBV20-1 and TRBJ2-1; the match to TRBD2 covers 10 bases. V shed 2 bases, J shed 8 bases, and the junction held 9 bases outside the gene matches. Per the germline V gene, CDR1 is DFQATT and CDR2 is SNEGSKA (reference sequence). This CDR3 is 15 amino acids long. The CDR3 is CSARPGAGGMDEQFF. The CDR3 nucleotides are TGCAGTGCTAGACCCGGAGCGGGAGGGATGGATGAGCAGTTCTTC.

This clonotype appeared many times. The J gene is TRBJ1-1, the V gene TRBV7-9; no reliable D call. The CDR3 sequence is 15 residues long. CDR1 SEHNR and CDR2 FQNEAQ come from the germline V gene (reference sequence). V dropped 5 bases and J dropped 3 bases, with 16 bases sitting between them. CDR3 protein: CASSPDADLDTEAFF. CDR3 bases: TGTGCCAGCAGCCCAGATGCGGATTTGGACACTGAAGCTTTCTTT.

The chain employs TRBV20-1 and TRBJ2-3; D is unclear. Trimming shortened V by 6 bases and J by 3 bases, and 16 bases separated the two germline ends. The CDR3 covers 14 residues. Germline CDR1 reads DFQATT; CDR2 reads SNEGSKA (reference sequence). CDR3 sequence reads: CSATPLVGTDTQYF. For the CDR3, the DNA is TGCAGTGCCACCCCGTTAGTCGGGACAGATACGCAGTATTTT.